Presented here are 27 T cell receptor beta chains from one specimen sequenced in a study of OX40 agonist ivuxolimab in advanced cancers. The assay was immunoSEQ multiplex PCR, and TCRdb's table has in-frame clones only and misses some. The sample holds 55,000 to 70,000 clones, roughly four fifths seen once. Sample: CD4+ or CD8+ T cells sorted from blood, taken in a trial of the OX40 agonist ivuxolimab. The origin of the receptors is an adult with an advanced solid tumor such as melanoma, head and neck, liver or kidney cancer.

The V call is TRBV6-5, the J call TRBJ2-5; 7 bases are shared with TRBD1. CDR3 length: 14 residues. V was pared by 6 bases and J by 3 bases, with 7 bases of the junction left unmatched. Germline loops: CDR1 MNHEY, CDR2 SVGAGI. DNA of the CDR3: TGTGCCAGCAGCGTCCGGGACAGCAAAGAGACCCAGTACTTC. It encodes CASSVRDSKETQYF.

The genes are TRBV5-4 and TRBJ2-5; 14 positions match TRBD2. Looked up from germline, CDR1 is SGHNT and CDR2 is YYREEE (reference sequence). Trimming at V came to 5 bases and at J to 4 bases, leaving 4 bases not matched to a gene. The CDR3 has 15 amino acids. CDR3 residues: CASRGLAGDRETQYF. CDR3 sequence (DNA): TGTGCCAGCAGGGGACTAGCGGGGGACCGAGAGACCCAGTACTTC.

The chain combines TRBV2 with TRBJ2-7, with D perhaps matching TRBD2 (6 bases). The CDR3 contains 15 residues. Germline CDR1 and CDR2: SNHLY and FYNNEI. V lost 3 bases and J 0 bases, leaving 12 bases between the germline ends. As DNA, the CDR3 is TGTGCCAGCAGTGACCGAGGACTACTCTCCTACGAGCAGTACTTC. Translation: CASSDRGLLSYEQYF.

The rearrangement joins TRBV6-5 to TRBJ1-6; D uncertain. This CDR3 region has 15 residues. Germline CDR1 reads MNHEY; CDR2 reads SVGAGI. Trimming removed 0 bases from V and 6 bases from J, with 9 bases in between. The CDR3 loop is CASSYSGLSNSPLHF. The DNA of the CDR3 is TGTGCCAGCAGTTACTCCGGGTTAAGTAATTCACCCCTCCACTTT.

A note on this clone: The identical CDR3 is also encoded by other nucleotide sequences in the sample. The CDR3 nucleotides read TGCGCCAGCAGCTGGGACGGGTATGGCTACACCTTC. Amino acids: CASSWDGYGYTF. The rearrangement links TRBV5-1 to TRBJ1-2, with D perhaps matching TRBD1 (5 bases). Germline values: CDR1 SGHRS, CDR2 YFSETQ. The CDR3 sequence is 12 residues long. V was shortened by 3 bases and J by 5 bases, with 8 bases between the two germline ends.

This chain joins TRBV5-1 and TRBJ1-3, with a tentative D call TRBD1 (5 bases). Trimming removed 0 bases from V and 0 bases from J, with 7 bases in between. This CDR3 has 15 residues. CDR1 is SGHRS and CDR2 is YFSETQ in the germline V gene. The CDR3 sequence: CASSLGQLSGNTIYF. The CDR3 DNA follows: TGCGCCAGCAGCTTGGGACAGCTCTCTGGAAACACCATATATTTT.

V gene TRBV5-4 combines with J gene TRBJ2-1; TRBD2 matches at 7 bases. Germline V gene lookup returns CDR1 SGHNT and CDR2 YYREEE (reference sequence). Trimming took 0 bases from V and 9 from J; bases not matched to a gene: 12. CDR3 length: 16 residues. The CDR3 reads CASSLGGTILRSEQFF. The CDR3 coding sequence is TGTGCCAGCAGCTTGGGGGGGACTATCCTTCGGAGTGAGCAGTTCTTC.

This chain joins TRBV10-3 and TRBJ2-7, with TRBD1 identical over 9 bases. The length of the CDR3 is 14 residues. J was trimmed by 7 bases and V by 4 bases; bases with no gene match: 8. Germline V CDR1 and CDR2: ENHRY, SYGVKD. The CDR3 DNA is TGTGCCATCAGTGGGGACAGGGACCTAGGGGAGCAGTACTTC. It codes for CAISGDRDLGEQYF.

This sequence joins TRBV6-1 and TRBJ1-2; TRBD1 agrees at 7 bases. The CDR3 totals 14 residues. The germline V gene encodes CDR1 MNHNS and CDR2 SASEGT. V dropped 6 bases and J dropped 4; count of bases not matched to a gene: 8. In nucleotides, the CDR3 is TGTGCCAGCAGGTACCGGGACAGTAGCTATGGCTACACCTTC. Protein: CASRYRDSSYGYTF.

The rearrangement links TRBV4-1 to TRBJ1-2, with 7 bases matching TRBD1. The trim removed 4 bases at V and 4 bases at J, leaving 9 bases unmatched. The germline gives CDR1 MGHRA, CDR2 YSYEKL. The CDR3 length is 15 residues. This CDR3 reads CASSPIDREGYGYTF. The CDR3 DNA follows: TGCGCCAGCAGCCCGATAGACAGGGAGGGCTATGGCTACACCTTC.

This clone was counted a single time. V gene TRBV5-6 combines with J gene TRBJ1-5; TRBD1 matches at 7 bases. Germline V gene sequence: CDR1 SGHDT, CDR2 YYEEEE. The CDR3 has 16 amino acids. With V trimmed by 2 bases and J by 2 bases, 7 bases remained unmatched. DNA of the CDR3: TGTGCCAGCAGCTTACAGGGGCTATCGGGCAATCAGCCCCAGCATTTT. It encodes CASSLQGLSGNQPQHF.

The chain employs TRBV5-1 and TRBJ2-1; TRBD2 matches at 7 bases. This CDR3 spans 13 amino acids. The V gene end was trimmed by 4 bases and the J gene end by 5 bases; junction bases not matched to a gene: 3. Germline CDR1 is SGHRS and CDR2 is YFSETQ. CDR3 protein: CASSLGTNNEQFF. The CDR3 DNA follows: TGCGCCAGCAGCCTGGGGACTAACAATGAGCAGTTCTTC.

Only a few counts were recorded for this clone. The V call is TRBV6-5, the J call TRBJ1-4, with TRBD1 matching 7 bases. The ends lost 2 bases at V and 4 bases at J; junction bases unmatched: 4. The length of the CDR3 is 15 residues. Germline loops: CDR1 MNHEY, CDR2 SVGAGI. Here the CDR3 DNA reads TGTGCCAGCAGTTACGATGGGACAGTTAATGAAAAACTGTTTTTT. It translates to CASSYDGTVNEKLFF.

The chain joins TRBV5-1 to TRBJ2-7; TRBD2 is a possible D gene (5 bases). V was shortened by 0 bases and J by 1 base, with 11 bases between the two germline ends. Germline loops: CDR1 SGHRS, CDR2 YFSETQ. The CDR3 consists of 15 residues. The CDR3 spells CASSLDPGSSYEQYF. In DNA form, the CDR3 reads TGCGCCAGCAGCTTGGACCCGGGGAGTTCCTACGAGCAGTACTTC.

V gene TRBV18 combines with J gene TRBJ1-2; no firm D call. CDR3 length: 13 residues. Germline V gene data show CDR1 as KGHSH and CDR2 as LQKENI. Between the trimmed V and J ends, which lost 6 bases and 8 bases, there was a span of 16 bases. CDR3 DNA: TGTGCCAGCTCCCCAGACACGTTGGACGGCTACACCTTC. It encodes CASSPDTLDGYTF. Together with reference TRBV18 and TRBJ1-2, the CDR3 gives the full variable domain: NAGVMQNPRHLVRRRGQEARLRCSPMKGHSHVYWYRQLPEEGLKFMVYLQKENIIDESGMPKERFSAEFPKEGPSILRIQQVVRGDSAAYFCASSPDTLDGYTFGSGTRLTVV.

This clone has just one count. This rearrangement joins TRBV7-9 to TRBJ2-3, with D possibly matching TRBD1 (7 bases). Germline CDR1 reads SEHNR; CDR2 reads FQNEAQ (reference sequence). V was trimmed by 8 bases and J by 1 base, leaving 19 bases between them. This CDR3 is 16 amino acids long. CDR3 sequence (DNA): TGTGCCAGCCTCTTAGGGGGGACAGAGGGCACAGATACGCAGTATTTT. Amino acids: CASLLGGTEGTDTQYF.

V gene TRBV4-2 combines with J gene TRBJ1-2; maybe TRBD1 (5 bases). In germline, CDR1 is LGHNA, CDR2 YNFKEQ. This CDR3 contains 15 residues. V shed 1 base and J shed 6 bases, with 15 bases lying between them. The CDR3 DNA follows: TGTGCCAGCAGCCAAGTCGGGGGTTCTTTGAATGGCTACACCTTC. Translating it yields CASSQVGGSLNGYTF.

This chain connects TRBV30 to TRBJ2-3, with D hard to call. The V end lost 3 bases, the J end lost 2 bases, and 9 bases lay between the germline ends. This CDR3 spans 13 amino acids. Germline CDR1 GTSNPN, CDR2 SVGIG (reference sequence). CDR3 bases: TGTGCCTGGAGAAGGAATCCCACAGATACGCAGTATTTT. Translating it yields CAWRRNPTDTQYF.

The chain carries TRBV7-9 and TRBJ1-4; possible D gene TRBD1, 5 bases. The CDR3 contains 14 residues. The V end lost 5 bases, the J end lost 5 bases, and 12 bases lay between the germline ends. CDR1 SEHNR and CDR2 FQNEAQ come from the germline V gene (reference sequence). CDR3 in amino acids: CASSPKGANEKLFF. The CDR3 DNA reads TGTGCCAGCAGCCCGAAAGGGGCAAATGAAAAACTGTTTTTT.

Remarks on this clone: Other DNA sequences of this sample code for an identical CDR3. The gene calls are TRBV9 and TRBJ1-2, with 7 bases aligning to TRBD1. V lost 0 bases and J lost 4; bases outside the gene matches: 9. Germline V gene lookup returns CDR1 SGDLS and CDR2 YYNGEE. CDR3 length: 16 residues. The DNA for the CDR3 is TGTGCCAGCAGCGTAGGGGCAGGGGGGCGGGGCTATGGCTACACCTTC. This codes for CASSVGAGGRGYGYTF.

The chain couples TRBV7-8 to TRBJ1-6; D is undetermined. From germline, CDR1 is SGHVS and CDR2 FQNEAQ. V lost 0 bases, J lost 4 bases, and 10 bases lay in between. The CDR3 covers 16 residues. The DNA for the CDR3 is TGTGCCAGCAGCTTAGCGGGGAGTCCGTATAATTCACCCCTCCACTTT. Translated, it gives CASSLAGSPYNSPLHF. Full variable domain (rest looked up from reference TRBV7-8 and TRBJ1-6): GAGVSQSPRYKVAKRGQDVALRCDPISGHVSLFWYQQALGQGPEFLTYFQNEAQLDKSGLPSDRFFAERPEGSVSTLKIQRTQQEDSAVYLCASSLAGSPYNSPLHFGNGTRLTVT.

The V and J genes are TRBV2 and TRBJ1-5; D remains ambiguous. The CDR3 covers 15 residues. Per the germline V gene, CDR1 is SNHLY and CDR2 is FYNNEI. V gave up 3 bases and J gave up 2 bases, with 11 bases separating them. CDR3 sequence reads: CASSELATGNQPQHF. The CDR3 bases are TGTGCCAGCAGTGAGTTGGCAACCGGCAATCAGCCCCAGCATTTT.

This chain connects TRBV30 to TRBJ2-4, with TRBD2 as a possible D gene (7 bases). Germline CDR1 and CDR2: GTSNPN and SVGIG (reference sequence). V lost 4 bases and J 6 bases, leaving 16 bases between the germline ends. CDR3 length: 14 amino acids. The CDR3 DNA reads TGTGCCTGGAATGCCGGGGGGCAGGGAAACATTCAGTACTTC. Residues: CAWNAGGQGNIQYF.

Only one count was recorded for this clone. This chain uses TRBV18 with TRBJ2-2; TRBD1 aligns across 7 bases. Trimming took 4 bases from V and 0 from J; bases not matched to a gene: 11. The CDR3 contains 18 residues. The germline V gene has CDR1 KGHSH and CDR2 LQKENI. CDR3 sequence reads: CASSRSRVGQTNTGELFF. The CDR3 DNA follows: TGTGCCAGCTCACGAAGTAGAGTGGGACAGACGAACACCGGGGAGCTGTTTTTT.

V usage is TRBV5-1 and J usage is TRBJ1-1; weak D call: TRBD1 (5 bases). Germline V CDR1 and CDR2: SGHRS, YFSETQ. This CDR3 region has 13 residues. Trimming removed 4 bases from V and 5 bases from J, with 12 bases in between. CDR3 amino acids: CASSPLTATEAFF. The CDR3 DNA follows: TGCGCCAGCAGCCCCCTGACAGCGACTGAAGCTTTCTTT.

The J gene is TRBJ2-7, the V gene TRBV6-6; no clear D gene. V was trimmed by 5 bases and J by 5 bases, leaving 13 bases between them. CDR3 length: 13 amino acids. Germline loops: CDR1 MNHNY, CDR2 SVGAGI (reference sequence). CDR3 coding DNA: TGTGCCAGCAGTGGAAGCTGGGCCCACGAGCAGTACTTC. As protein: CASSGSWAHEQYF.

The chain is built from TRBV11-1 and TRBJ2-7; 14 bases align to TRBD2. The germline gives CDR1 SGHAT, CDR2 FQDESV (reference sequence). J was trimmed by 6 bases and V by 5 bases; bases with no gene match: 6. The CDR3 runs to 15 residues. CDR3 bases: TGTGCCAGCAGCCAGGGACTAGCGGGGGTATTCGAGCAGTACTTC. Its protein is CASSQGLAGVFEQYF.